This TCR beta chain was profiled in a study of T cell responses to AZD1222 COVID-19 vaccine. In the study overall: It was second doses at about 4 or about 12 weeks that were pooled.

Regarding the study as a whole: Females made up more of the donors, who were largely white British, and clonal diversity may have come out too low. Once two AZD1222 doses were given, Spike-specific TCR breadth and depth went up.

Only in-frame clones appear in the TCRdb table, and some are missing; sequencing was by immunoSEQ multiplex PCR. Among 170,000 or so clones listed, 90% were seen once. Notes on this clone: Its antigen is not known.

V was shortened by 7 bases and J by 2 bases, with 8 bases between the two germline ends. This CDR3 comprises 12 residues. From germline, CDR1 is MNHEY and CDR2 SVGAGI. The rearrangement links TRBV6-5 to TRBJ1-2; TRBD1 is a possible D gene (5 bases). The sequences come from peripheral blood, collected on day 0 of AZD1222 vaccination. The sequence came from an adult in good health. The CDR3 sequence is CASTRGNYGYTF. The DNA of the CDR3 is TGTGCCAGCACGCGGGGGAACTATGGCTACACCTTC.